The 10 T cell receptor beta chains in this list originate from one sample, sequenced in a study of cytomegalovirus exposure and HLA in healthy donors. Amplification used 60 Vbeta primers and 13 Jbeta primers. The repertoire was sequenced with immunoSEQ multiplex PCR; TCRdb's copy has only in-frame clones and lacks some. The data contain 85,000 to 120,000 clones, roughly 82% of them seen just once; the ten biggest clones take up approximately 2.6%. What was sequenced was PBMCs. The receptors stem from a male donor in good health and CMV-seropositive.

This rearrangement joins TRBV19 to TRBJ1-4, with a possible D match to TRBD1 (5 bases). From germline, CDR1 is LNHDA and CDR2 SQIVND (reference sequence). V lost 3 bases and J 7 bases, leaving 9 bases between the germline ends. The CDR3 has 13 residues. DNA for the CDR3: TGTGCCAGTAGTATTGGGGCTCGTGAAAAACTGTTTTTT. Amino acids: CASSIGAREKLFF. The whole variable domain, filled in from reference TRBV19 and TRBJ1-4, reads DGGITQSPKYLFRKEGQNVTLSCEQNLNHDAMYWYRQDPGQGLRLIYYSQIVNDFQKGDIAEGYSVSREKKESFPLTVTSAQKNPTAFYLCASSIGAREKLFFGSGTQLSVL.

With respect to this clone: Germline and junction disagree at one end, which may indicate a read error. The CDR3 region is CASSPRQVRYNEQFF. As DNA, the CDR3 is TGTGCTAGCAGCCCGAGACAGGTTCGCTACAATGAGCAGTTCTTC. V gene TRBV7-7 combines with J gene TRBJ2-1, with a weak D call TRBD1 (6 bases). The CDR3 has 15 amino acids. Germline V gene sequence: CDR1 SSHAT, CDR2 FNYEAQ (reference sequence).

The CDR3 DNA sequence: TGTGCCAGCAGCAGCGGGGGCCCAAACACCGGGGAGCTGTTTTTT. Encoded protein: CASSSGGPNTGELFF. The chain carries TRBV6-4 and TRBJ2-2, with 8 bases matching TRBD2. Trimming at V came to 6 bases and at J to 2 bases, leaving 5 bases not matched to a gene. CDR3 size: 15 residues. Germline assignment: CDR1 MRHNA and CDR2 SNTAGT.

The CDR3 DNA is TGTGCCAGCAGTCCACCGGGACACACGAACACCGGGGAGCTGTTTTTT. It translates to CASSPPGHTNTGELFF. This chain connects TRBV4-2 to TRBJ2-2, with a possible D match to TRBD1 (6 bases). Trimming left V 6 bases short and J 0 bases short, with 14 bases between. The CDR3 runs 16 residues. Germline CDR1 and CDR2: LGHNA and YNFKEQ.

V and J are TRBV2 and TRBJ2-7, with 10 bases lining up with TRBD2. J was trimmed by 4 bases and V by 1 base; bases with no gene match: 4. The CDR3 covers 15 residues. The V gene's germline CDR1 is SNHLY and CDR2 FYNNEI. As DNA, the CDR3 is TGTGCCAGCAGTGAAGAGCGGGGGGGCCAATACGAGCAGTACTTC. Translation: CASSEERGGQYEQYF.

Comments on this clone: The junction does not match germline at one end; this may be a read error. The chain has TRBV7-2 and TRBJ1-5; no clear D gene. Germline loops: CDR1 SGHTA, CDR2 FQGNSA. This CDR3 has 13 amino acids. The CDR3 is CASSLGVHWAQNF. The CDR3 DNA sequence: TGTGCCAGCAGCTTAGGGGTTCATTGGGCCCAGAATTTT.

The gene calls are TRBV11-1 and TRBJ1-2; D remains unclear. The V gene lost 1 base and the J gene lost 0 bases, with 9 bases spanning the gap. The CDR3 spans 15 residues. The germline V gene has CDR1 SGHAT and CDR2 FQDESV (reference sequence). The CDR3 DNA reads TGTGCCAGCAGCTTAGAAAGCTCTACTAACTATGGCTACACCTTC. Its translation: CASSLESSTNYGYTF.

The V and J genes are TRBV27 and TRBJ2-5; perhaps TRBD2 as D (6 bases). Trimming left V 5 bases short and J 9 bases short, with 13 bases between. CDR1 is MNHEY, CDR2 SMNVEV, per germline (reference sequence). CDR3 length: 12 residues. This CDR3 reads CASSPTGVAQYF. The DNA for the CDR3 is TGTGCCAGCAGTCCGACGGGGGTGGCCCAGTACTTC.

The V and J genes are TRBV15 and TRBJ1-5; tentatively, D is TRBD1 (5 bases). The CDR3 loop spans 15 amino acids. Trimming pared 0 bases from V and 7 bases from J, leaving 13 bases between. Germline V lookup: CDR1 LNHNV, CDR2 YYDKDF (reference sequence). CDR3 loop: CATSRDSGDGQPQHF. CDR3 nucleotide sequence: TGTGCCACCAGCAGAGATTCGGGGGATGGACAGCCCCAGCATTTT.

The CDR3 DNA follows: TGTGCCAGCAGTCTAAAGGGGGCCCCCGATCAGCCCCAGCATTTT. It specifies CASSLKGAPDQPQHF. The V gene is TRBV9, the J gene TRBJ1-5, with TRBD1 matching over 7 bases. Germline CDR1 reads SGDLS; CDR2 reads YYNGEE. The ends lost 5 bases at V and 5 bases at J; junction bases unmatched: 10. This CDR3 has 15 residues.